These 19 T cell receptor beta chains were sequenced from one sample in a study of cytomegalovirus exposure and HLA in healthy donors. 13 Jbeta primers and 60 Vbeta primers were used for the PCR. Assay: immunoSEQ multiplex PCR; the TCRdb copy retains only in-frame clones and omits some. The repertoire has fewer than 140,000 clones, around 80% of them found once; the top ten carry more than 2%. The specimen sequenced was PBMCs. The origin of the receptors is a man aged 35 to 55 in good health and CMV-seronegative.

V gene TRBV28 combines with J gene TRBJ2-4, with D maybe TRBD2 (6 bases). Germline loops: CDR1 MDHEN, CDR2 SYDVKM. Trimming shortened V by 1 base and J by 15 bases, and 28 bases separated the two germline ends. The CDR3 totals 17 residues. The CDR3 DNA is TGTGCCAGCAGTTTATTGGGCCAGTCCGGGGGTGGGGGAAGTAGGTACTTC. This encodes CASSLLGQSGGGGSRYF. Full variable domain (rest looked up from reference TRBV28 and TRBJ2-4): DVKVTQSSRYLVKRTGEKVFLECVQDMDHENMFWYRQDPGLGLRLIYFSYDVKMKEKGDIPEGYSVSREKKERFSLILESASTNQTSMYLCASSLLGQSGGGGSRYFGAGTRLSVL.

J is TRBJ2-5 and V is TRBV2; possible D gene TRBD2, 6 bases. The germline V gene encodes CDR1 SNHLY and CDR2 FYNNEI. The V end was cut by 2 bases, the J end by 5 bases, with 12 bases between. There are 14 residues in the CDR3. Here the CDR3 DNA reads TGTGCCAGCAGTGAAACCCCGGGGAGGGAGACCCAGTACTTC. Protein product: CASSETPGRETQYF. Using reference TRBV2 and TRBJ2-5 for the parts outside the CDR3, the full variable domain is EPEVTQTPSHQVTQMGQEVILRCVPISNHLYFYWYRQILGQKVEFLVSFYNNEISEKSEIFDDQFSVERPDGSNFTLKIRSTKLEDSAMYFCASSETPGRETQYFGPGTRLLVL.

A single count supports this clone. The V call is TRBV2, the J call TRBJ1-2; D is possibly TRBD1 (6 bases). V shed 7 bases and J shed 4 bases, with 13 bases lying between them. The CDR3 extends over 13 amino acids. CDR1 and CDR2 (germline): SNHLY, FYNNEI. The CDR3 DNA follows: TGTGCCAGCAATTCAGGGGAGGGCTATGGCTACACCTTC. Translated: CASNSGEGYGYTF.

There are a few counts of this clone. The chain uses TRBV6-6 and TRBJ2-7, with TRBD2 matching over 11 bases. The J segment lost 6 bases and the V segment lost 7 bases, leaving 8 bases of the junction unmatched. CDR1 is MNHNY and CDR2 is SVGAGI in the germline V gene (reference sequence). The CDR3 runs to 14 residues. The CDR3 sequence: CASKLGLAASEQYF. For the CDR3, the DNA is TGTGCCAGCAAGTTGGGACTAGCGGCTTCCGAGCAGTACTTC.

CDR3 nucleotide sequence: TGTGCCAGCAGTCCAAACAGCGGGGGGGCGGAGACCCAGTACTTC. Protein: CASSPNSGGAETQYF. The V call is TRBV7-3, the J call TRBJ2-5; 10 bases match TRBD2. With 6 bases clipped from V and 5 bases from J, the junction kept 9 bases outside the gene matches. This CDR3 comprises 15 residues. CDR1 is SGHTA and CDR2 is FQGTGA in the germline V gene.

This clone was detected only a few times. This rearrangement joins TRBV5-8 to TRBJ2-3, with 9 bases aligning to TRBD2. V trimming: 7 bases; J trimming: 6 bases; junction bases outside the gene matches: 15. This CDR3 has 16 residues. Germline loops: CDR1 SGHTS, CDR2 YDEGEE. The CDR3 loop is CASFGLAGVRRDTQYF. The CDR3, as DNA: TGTGCCAGCTTCGGGTTAGCGGGGGTCCGCCGGGATACGCAGTATTTT.

Only one count was recorded for this clone. This chain links TRBV11-2 with TRBJ2-1; 9 bases map to TRBD2. The CDR3 is 15 amino acids. The junction had 6 bases not matched to a gene; V was cut back by 2 bases and J by 7 bases. Looked up from germline, CDR1 is SGHAT and CDR2 is FQNNGV. CDR3 nucleotides: TGTGCCAGCAGCTTATTTCCCCTAGCGGGGAATGAGCAGTTCTTC. Protein: CASSLFPLAGNEQFF.

The chain has TRBV6-6 and TRBJ2-3; TRBD2 agrees at 9 bases. The CDR3 consists of 15 residues. Germline CDR1 and CDR2: MNHNY and SVGAGI (reference sequence). V dropped 7 bases and J dropped 7; count of bases not matched to a gene: 12. The DNA for the CDR3 is TGTGCCAGCAATACCCGGGCTAGCGGGGCAAATACGCAGTATTTT. As protein: CASNTRASGANTQYF.

The CDR3: CSVSASGADTQYF. The CDR3 bases are TGCAGCGTTTCCGCTAGCGGGGCAGATACGCAGTATTTT. The genes are TRBV29-1 and TRBJ2-3, with 9 bases aligning to TRBD2. With 5 bases clipped from V and 4 bases from J, the junction kept 4 bases outside the gene matches. The CDR3 is 13 amino acids. In germline, CDR1 is SQVTM, CDR2 ANQGSEA.

The chain uses TRBV5-1 and TRBJ2-7, with 7 nucleotides matching TRBD1. The CDR3 is 15 amino acids. Trimming cost V 3 bases and J 5 bases; bases outside gene matches: 11. Germline values: CDR1 SGHRS, CDR2 YFSETQ. DNA of the CDR3: TGCGCCAGCAGCTCCTCGGACAGGAGGATCGACGAGCAGTACTTC. Encoded protein: CASSSSDRRIDEQYF. The entire variable domain, with the rest obtained from reference TRBV5-1 and TRBJ2-7, is as follows: KAGVTQTPRYLIKTRGQQVTLSCSPISGHRSVSWYQQTPGQGLQFLFEYFSETQRNKGNFPGRFSGRQFSNSRSEMNVSTLELGDSALYLCASSSSDRRIDEQYFGPGTRLTVT.

In its sample, this clone was seen a few times. The chain is built from TRBV6-6 and TRBJ2-1, with TRBD2 matching over 7 bases. The V segment lost 7 bases and the J segment 9 bases; nucleotides outside the gene matches: 9. From germline, CDR1 is MNHNY and CDR2 SVGAGI (reference sequence). The CDR3 contains 13 residues. CDR3 amino acids: CASTRDYLGEQFF. The CDR3 coding sequence is TGTGCCAGCACCCGGGACTACCTTGGTGAGCAGTTCTTC.

In regard to this clone: The same CDR3 arises from other DNA sequences in this sample as well. V usage is TRBV6-6 and J usage is TRBJ1-5; 11 bases agree with TRBD1. There are 15 residues in the CDR3. Trimming took 2 bases from V and 5 from J; bases not matched to a gene: 2. CDR1 MNHNY and CDR2 SVGAGI come from the germline V gene (reference sequence). CDR3 in amino acids: CASSYRTGGDQPQHF. The CDR3 DNA reads TGTGCCAGCAGTTACCGGACAGGGGGCGATCAGCCCCAGCATTTT.

This clone was found a few times. The chain is built from TRBV4-1 and TRBJ1-3; 9 bases are a match to TRBD1. The V and J ends lost 2 bases and 4 bases, in that order; junction bases with no gene match: 6. The CDR3 spans 16 residues. The germline CDR1 and CDR2 sequences are MGHRA and YSYEKL. This chain's CDR3 is CASSQRGDRDGNTIYF. CDR3 in DNA: TGCGCCAGCAGCCAAAGGGGGGACAGGGACGGAAACACCATATATTTT.

V is TRBV7-2 and J is TRBJ2-3; TRBD2 might be the D (7 bases). With 5 bases removed from V and 2 bases from J, the gap between germline ends came to 17 bases. The CDR3 is 16 residues long. CDR1 and CDR2 from the germline V gene are SGHTA and FQGNSA. Here the CDR3 DNA reads TGTGCCAGCAGCCCCCCGGGCGGGGGCCACACAGATACGCAGTATTTT. Translated, it gives CASSPPGGGHTDTQYF.

The rearrangement uses TRBV7-3 and TRBJ2-3; possibly TRBD2 for D (6 bases). This CDR3 is built from 15 residues. CDR1 and CDR2 (germline): SGHTA, FQGTGA. V shed 2 bases and J shed 5 bases, with 14 bases lying between them. CDR3 coding DNA: TGTGCCAGCAGCTTATTACTAGCAGCTAAAGATACGCAGTATTTT. Protein sequence: CASSLLLAAKDTQYF.

This sequence joins TRBV6-6 and TRBJ2-7; the D is unclear. Trimming stripped 0 bases from V and 6 bases from J, with 6 bases between. The germline gives CDR1 MNHNY, CDR2 SVGAGI (reference sequence). The CDR3 spans 12 residues. The CDR3 nucleotides read TGTGCCAGCAGTTACTCTAGCTTCGAGCAGTACTTC. Translated, it gives CASSYSSFEQYF.

This clone was found a few times. This chain links TRBV2 with TRBJ1-6; TRBD1 might be the D (5 bases). Trimming stripped 7 bases from V and 0 bases from J, with 16 bases between. In germline, CDR1 is SNHLY, CDR2 FYNNEI. This CDR3 comprises 17 residues. The CDR3 loop is CASTPLRASSYNSPLHF. DNA for the CDR3: TGTGCCAGCACCCCACTCAGGGCGAGCTCCTATAATTCACCCCTCCACTTT.

V gene TRBV5-1 combines with J gene TRBJ1-6; perhaps TRBD1 as D (5 bases). CDR3 length: 14 amino acids. Germline V CDR1 and CDR2: SGHRS, YFSETQ. V gave up 4 bases and J gave up 5 bases, with 10 bases separating them. CDR3 DNA sequence: TGCGCCAGCAGCCCAGGGAGGAATAATTCACCCCTCCACTTT. It codes for CASSPGRNNSPLHF.

This clone has just a few counts. This chain links TRBV19 with TRBJ1-1; D is undetermined. This CDR3 comprises 14 residues. Germline V gene lookup returns CDR1 LNHDA and CDR2 SQIVND (reference sequence). V lost 8 bases and J lost 2, with 15 bases in between. CDR3 nucleotide sequence: TGTGCCAGTTTCTCTTTCCGGGATAACACTGAAGCTTTCTTT. Its protein product is CASFSFRDNTEAFF. The full variable domain, with the rest looked up from reference TRBV19 and TRBJ1-1, is DGGITQSPKYLFRKEGQNVTLSCEQNLNHDAMYWYRQDPGQGLRLIYYSQIVNDFQKGDIAEGYSVSREKKESFPLTVTSAQKNPTAFYLCASFSFRDNTEAFFGQGTRLTVV.